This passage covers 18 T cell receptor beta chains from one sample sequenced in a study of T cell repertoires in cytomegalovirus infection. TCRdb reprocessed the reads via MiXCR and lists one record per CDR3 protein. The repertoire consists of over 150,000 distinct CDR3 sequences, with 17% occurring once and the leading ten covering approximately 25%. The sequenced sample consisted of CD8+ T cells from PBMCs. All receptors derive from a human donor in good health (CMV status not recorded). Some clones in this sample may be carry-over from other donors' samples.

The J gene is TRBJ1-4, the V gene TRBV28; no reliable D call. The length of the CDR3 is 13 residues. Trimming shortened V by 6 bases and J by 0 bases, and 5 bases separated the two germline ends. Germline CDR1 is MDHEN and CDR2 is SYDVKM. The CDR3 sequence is CASSPPTNEKLFF. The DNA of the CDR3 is TGTGCCAGCAGCCCTCCAACTAATGAAAAACTGTTTTTT.

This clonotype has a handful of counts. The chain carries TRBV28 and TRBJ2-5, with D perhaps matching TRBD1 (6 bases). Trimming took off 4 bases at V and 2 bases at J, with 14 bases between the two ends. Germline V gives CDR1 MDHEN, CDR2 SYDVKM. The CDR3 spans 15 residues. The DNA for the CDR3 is TGTGCCAGCAGTTCTAATATGGGGACACAAGAGACCCAGTACTTC. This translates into CASSSNMGTQETQYF.

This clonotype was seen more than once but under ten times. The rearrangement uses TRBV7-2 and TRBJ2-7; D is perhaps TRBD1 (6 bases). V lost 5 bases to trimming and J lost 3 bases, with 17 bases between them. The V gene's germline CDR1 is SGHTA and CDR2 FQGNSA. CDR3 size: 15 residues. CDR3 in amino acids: CASSHPGQRDYEQYF. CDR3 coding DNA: TGTGCCAGCAGCCACCCCGGACAGCGTGACTACGAGCAGTACTTC.

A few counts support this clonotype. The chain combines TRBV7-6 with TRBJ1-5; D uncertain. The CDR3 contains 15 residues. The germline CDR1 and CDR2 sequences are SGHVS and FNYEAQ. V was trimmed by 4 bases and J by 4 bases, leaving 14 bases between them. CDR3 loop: CASSSTGIRNQPQHF. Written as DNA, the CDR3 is TGTGCCAGCAGCTCAACGGGAATACGGAATCAGCCCCAGCATTTT.

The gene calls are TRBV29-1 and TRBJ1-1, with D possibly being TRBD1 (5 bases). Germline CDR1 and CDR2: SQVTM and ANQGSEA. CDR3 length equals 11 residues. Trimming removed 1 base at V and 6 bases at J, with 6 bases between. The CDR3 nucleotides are TGCAGCGTTGAAGGCAGGGCTGAAGCTTTCTTT. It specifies CSVEGRAEAFF.

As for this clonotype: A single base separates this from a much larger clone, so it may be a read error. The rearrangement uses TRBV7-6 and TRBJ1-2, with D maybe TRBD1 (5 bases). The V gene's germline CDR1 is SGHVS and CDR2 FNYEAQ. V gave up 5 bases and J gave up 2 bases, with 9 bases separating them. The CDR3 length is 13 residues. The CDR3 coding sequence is TGTGCCAGCAGCCCGGGACGGAACTATGGCTACACCTTC. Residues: CASSPGRNYGYTF. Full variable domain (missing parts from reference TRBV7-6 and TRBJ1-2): GAGVSQSPRYKVTKRGQDVALRCDPISGHVSLYWYRQALGQGPEFLTYFNYEAQQDKSGLPNDRFSAERPEGSISTLTIQRTEQRDSAMYRCASSPGRNYGYTFGSGTRLTVV.

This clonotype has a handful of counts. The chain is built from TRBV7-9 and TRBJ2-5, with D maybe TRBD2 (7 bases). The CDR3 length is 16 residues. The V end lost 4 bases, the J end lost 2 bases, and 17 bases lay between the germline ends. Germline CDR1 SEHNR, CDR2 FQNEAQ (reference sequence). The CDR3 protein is CASSYGGERGQETQYF. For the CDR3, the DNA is TGTGCCAGCAGCTATGGGGGCGAGCGGGGACAAGAGACCCAGTACTTC.

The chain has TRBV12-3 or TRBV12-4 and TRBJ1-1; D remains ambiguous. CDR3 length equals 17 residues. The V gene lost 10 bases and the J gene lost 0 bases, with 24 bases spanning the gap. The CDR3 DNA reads TGTGCCACCCTAGGCAGGTCCTTGCCCTTCATGAACACTGAAGCTTTCTTT. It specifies CATLGRSLPFMNTEAFF.

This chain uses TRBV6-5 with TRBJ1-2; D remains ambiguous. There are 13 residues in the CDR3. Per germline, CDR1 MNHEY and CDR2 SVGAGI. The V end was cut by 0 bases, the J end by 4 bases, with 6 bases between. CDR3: CASSYSELYGYTF. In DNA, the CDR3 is TGTGCCAGCAGTTACTCGGAACTCTATGGCTACACCTTC.

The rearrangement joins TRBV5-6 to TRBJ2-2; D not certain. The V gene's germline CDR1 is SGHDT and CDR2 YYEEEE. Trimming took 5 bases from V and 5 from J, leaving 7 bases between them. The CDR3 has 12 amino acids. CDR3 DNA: TGTGCCAGCAGTATGGGGACCGGGGAGCTGTTTTTT. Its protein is CASSMGTGELFF.

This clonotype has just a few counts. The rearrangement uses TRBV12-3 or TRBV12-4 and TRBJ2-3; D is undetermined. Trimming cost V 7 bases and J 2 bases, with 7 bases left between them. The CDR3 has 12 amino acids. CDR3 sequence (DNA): TGTGCCAGCACCAAATCCACAGATACGCAGTATTTT. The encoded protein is CASTKSTDTQYF.

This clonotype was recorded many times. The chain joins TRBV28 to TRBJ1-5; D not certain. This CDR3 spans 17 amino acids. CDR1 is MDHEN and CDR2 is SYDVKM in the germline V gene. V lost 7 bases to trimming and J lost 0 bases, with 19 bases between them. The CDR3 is CASTPNGKDFSNQPQHF. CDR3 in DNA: TGTGCCAGCACCCCGAATGGGAAAGACTTTAGCAATCAGCCCCAGCATTTT.

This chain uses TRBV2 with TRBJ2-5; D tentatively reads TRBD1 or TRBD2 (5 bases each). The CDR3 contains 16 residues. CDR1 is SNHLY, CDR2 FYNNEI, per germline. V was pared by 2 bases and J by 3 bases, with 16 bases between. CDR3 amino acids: CASSETIIMGEETQYF. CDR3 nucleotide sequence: TGTGCCAGCAGTGAAACGATCATCATGGGGGAAGAGACCCAGTACTTC. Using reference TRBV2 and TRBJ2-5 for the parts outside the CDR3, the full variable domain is EPEVTQTPSHQVTQMGQEVILRCVPISNHLYFYWYRQILGQKVEFLVSFYNNEISEKSEIFDDQFSVERPDGSNFTLKIRSTKLEDSAMYFCASSETIIMGEETQYFGPGTRLLVL.

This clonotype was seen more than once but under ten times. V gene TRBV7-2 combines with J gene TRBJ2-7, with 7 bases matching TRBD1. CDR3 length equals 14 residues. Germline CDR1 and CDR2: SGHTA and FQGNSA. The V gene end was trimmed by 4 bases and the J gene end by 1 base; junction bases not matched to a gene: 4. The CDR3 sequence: CASSYPGQSYEQYF. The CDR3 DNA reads TGTGCCAGCAGCTATCCGGGACAGTCCTACGAGCAGTACTTC.

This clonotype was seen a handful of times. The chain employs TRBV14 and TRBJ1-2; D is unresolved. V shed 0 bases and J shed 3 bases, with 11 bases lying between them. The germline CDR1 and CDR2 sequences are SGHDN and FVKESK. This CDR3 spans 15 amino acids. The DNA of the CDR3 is TGTGCCAGCAGCCAAGATGTTCCGACGGACTATGGCTACACCTTC. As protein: CASSQDVPTDYGYTF.

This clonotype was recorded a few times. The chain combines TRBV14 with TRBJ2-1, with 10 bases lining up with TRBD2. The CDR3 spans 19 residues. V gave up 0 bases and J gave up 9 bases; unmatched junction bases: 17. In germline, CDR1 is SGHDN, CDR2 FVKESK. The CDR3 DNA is TGTGCCAGCAGCCAAGAAAGGGCAAGCGGGGGGGCCTCGAGGGGTGAGCAGTTCTTC. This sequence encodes CASSQERASGGASRGEQFF.

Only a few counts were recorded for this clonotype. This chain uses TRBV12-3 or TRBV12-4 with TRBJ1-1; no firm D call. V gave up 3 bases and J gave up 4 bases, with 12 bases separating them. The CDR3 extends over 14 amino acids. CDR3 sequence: CASSLSLSGTEAFF. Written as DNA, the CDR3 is TGTGCCAGCAGTTTGAGTCTATCTGGCACTGAAGCTTTCTTT.

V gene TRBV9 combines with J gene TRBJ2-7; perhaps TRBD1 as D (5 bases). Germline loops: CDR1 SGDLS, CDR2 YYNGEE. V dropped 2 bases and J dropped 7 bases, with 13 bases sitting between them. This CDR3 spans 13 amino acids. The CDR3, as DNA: TGTGCCAGCAGCGTCGAGTCGTACAGGGAGCAGTACTTC. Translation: CASSVESYREQYF.